This passage covers 31 T cell receptor beta chains from one sample sequenced in a study of cytomegalovirus exposure and HLA in healthy donors. PCR was performed using 60 Vbeta and 13 Jbeta primers. Sequencing used immunoSEQ multiplex PCR; TCRdb keeps in-frame clones, though not all of them. Among 200,000 to 250,000 clones listed, about 77% were seen once. The sequencing input was PBMCs. These receptors all stem from a woman in her 30s in good health and CMV-seronegative.

In this sample, this clone turned up once. The chain has TRBV6-5 and TRBJ1-2, with 8 bases fitting TRBD1. The CDR3 contains 13 residues. J was trimmed by 5 bases and V by 6 bases; bases with no gene match: 5. CDR1 is MNHEY and CDR2 is SVGAGI in the germline V gene. This CDR3 is CASSSGGRYGYTF. As DNA, the CDR3 is TGTGCCAGCAGCTCAGGGGGCAGGTATGGCTACACCTTC.

This chain links TRBV10-3 with TRBJ2-1; 9 bases map to TRBD2. Germline V gene sequence: CDR1 ENHRY, CDR2 SYGVKD. The trim removed 5 bases at V and 8 bases at J, leaving 4 bases unmatched. The CDR3 has 13 residues. CDR3 DNA sequence: TGTGCCATCAGTAGCGGGAGGAGTGATGAGCAGTTCTTC. Translating gives CAISSGRSDEQFF.

The chain combines TRBV15 with TRBJ2-3, with 8 bases aligning to TRBD2. From germline, CDR1 is LNHNV and CDR2 YYDKDF (reference sequence). CDR3 length: 17 residues. The trim removed 1 base at V and 4 bases at J, leaving 10 bases unmatched. The CDR3 DNA is TGTGCCACCAGCAGAGGGGCCGGGAGGGCCGGGGCAGATACGCAGTATTTT. Protein product: CATSRGAGRAGADTQYF.

The genes are TRBV30 and TRBJ2-1; 10 bases are a match to TRBD1. In germline, CDR1 is GTSNPN, CDR2 SVGIG (reference sequence). The CDR3 consists of 13 residues. With V trimmed by 1 base and J by 14 bases, 8 bases remained unmatched. The DNA for the CDR3 is TGTGCCTGGAGTGGACAGGGGGCGAATTTAGAGTTCTTC. Protein product: CAWSGQGANLEFF.

In this sample, this clone turned up a few times. This chain joins TRBV4-2 and TRBJ2-1, with TRBD2 matching 12 bases. CDR1 is LGHNA, CDR2 YNFKEQ, per germline. This CDR3 has 17 amino acids. V lost 4 bases to trimming and J lost 5 bases; unmatched junction nucleotides: 9. The CDR3 sequence: CASSRNGLAGYNNEQFF. The CDR3 DNA reads as TGTGCCAGCAGCCGGAACGGACTAGCGGGGTACAACAATGAGCAGTTCTTC.

This clone was recorded once. The chain carries TRBV6-4 and TRBJ1-1; D gene unclear. Germline V CDR1 and CDR2: MRHNA, SNTAGT. CDR3 length: 14 residues. V shed 8 bases and J shed 0 bases, with 13 bases lying between them. This CDR3 is CASRQEALNTEAFF. CDR3 DNA: TGTGCCAGCCGGCAGGAGGCCTTGAACACTGAAGCTTTCTTT.

The rearrangement uses TRBV7-8 and TRBJ2-5, with 12 bases that match TRBD2. J lost 5 bases, V lost 1 base, and 8 bases had no gene match. This CDR3 spans 17 amino acids. Looked up from germline, CDR1 is SGHVS and CDR2 is FQNEAQ. This CDR3 is CASSLEETSGSMETQYF. The DNA for the CDR3 is TGTGCCAGCAGCTTAGAGGAGACTAGCGGGAGTATGGAGACCCAGTACTTC.

The chain is built from TRBV19 and TRBJ1-5, with D tentatively TRBD1 (5 bases). Germline lookup yields CDR1 LNHDA and CDR2 SQIVND (reference sequence). The CDR3 runs 14 residues. Trimming took 2 bases from V and 6 from J, leaving 11 bases between them. CDR3 bases: TGTGCCAGTAGTATAAAAGGGGAAGCTCAGCCCCAGCATTTT. Translated, it gives CASSIKGEAQPQHF.

The rearrangement links TRBV11-3 to TRBJ2-2; 9 nucleotides match TRBD1. From germline, CDR1 is SGHNT and CDR2 YENEEA. The CDR3 loop spans 15 amino acids. Germline trimming cut 5 bases from V and 6 bases from J; bases unmatched to any gene: 7. CDR3 sequence (DNA): TGTGCCAGCAGCCTAACCTGGACAGGGGCCGGGGAGCTGTTTTTT. Its protein product is CASSLTWTGAGELFF.

This chain uses TRBV19 with TRBJ1-1; 7 nucleotides align to TRBD1. V shed 7 bases and J 3 bases; nucleotides not matched to a gene: 2. The germline CDR1 and CDR2 sequences are LNHDA and SQIVND (reference sequence). The CDR3 spans 12 residues. As DNA, the CDR3 is TGTGCCAGTACGGGACAGTACACTGAAGCTTTCTTT. Translating gives CASTGQYTEAFF.

The gene calls are TRBV5-1 and TRBJ2-7; 13 bases are shared with TRBD2. Trimming at V came to 3 bases and at J to 1 base, leaving 10 bases not matched to a gene. Germline V gene data show CDR1 as SGHRS and CDR2 as YFSETQ. This CDR3 is built from 18 residues. The CDR3 here is CASSSRTSGGLPSYEQYF. DNA for the CDR3: TGCGCCAGCAGCTCCCGGACTAGCGGGGGCCTCCCGTCCTACGAGCAGTACTTC.

V gene TRBV5-4 combines with J gene TRBJ1-1; 7 nucleotides align to TRBD1. The CDR3 runs 14 residues. The germline V gene encodes CDR1 SGHNT and CDR2 YYREEE (reference sequence). The junction had 5 bases not matched to a gene; V was cut back by 0 bases and J by 6 bases. CDR3 region: CASSLVGGVAEAFF. CDR3 coding DNA: TGTGCCAGCAGCTTGGTAGGGGGCGTCGCTGAAGCTTTCTTT. The full variable domain, completed using reference TRBV5-4 and TRBJ1-1, is ETGVTQSPTHLIKTRGQQVTLRCSSQSGHNTVSWYQQALGQGPQFIFQYYREEENGRGNFPPRFSGLQFPNYSSELNVNALELDDSALYLCASSLVGGVAEAFFGQGTRLTVV.

This chain connects TRBV5-1 to TRBJ2-7; D possibly corresponds to TRBD1 (5 bases). CDR3 length equals 15 residues. Germline CDR1 SGHRS, CDR2 YFSETQ. V was shortened by 0 bases and J by 5 bases, with 15 bases between the two germline ends. The CDR3 loop reads CASSLEAGRSNEQYF. The CDR3 coding sequence is TGCGCCAGCAGCTTGGAGGCAGGGCGGAGTAACGAGCAGTACTTC.

The CDR3 DNA is TGTGCCAGCAGCACGCGTGGACTGGCCCAAGAGACCCAGTACTTC. As protein: CASSTRGLAQETQYF. The chain employs TRBV5-6 and TRBJ2-5, with a possible D match to TRBD2 (5 bases). Germline loops: CDR1 SGHDT, CDR2 YYEEEE. CDR3 length: 15 amino acids. The V end was cut by 4 bases, the J end by 1 base, with 14 bases between.

The chain uses TRBV14 and TRBJ2-7; no clear D gene. Germline loops: CDR1 SGHDN, CDR2 FVKESK. There are 13 residues in the CDR3. Deletions cut 0 bases from V and 3 bases from J, with 6 bases between. The DNA for the CDR3 is TGTGCCAGCAGCCAAGATCCCGTCTACGAGCAGTACTTC. Amino acids: CASSQDPVYEQYF.

CDR3 coding DNA: TGTGCCAGTAGCCCCCGGCAGGGTGAGACCCAGTACTTC. Amino acid sequence: CASSPRQGETQYF. This rearrangement joins TRBV19 to TRBJ2-5; D is perhaps TRBD1 (5 bases). The germline V gene has CDR1 LNHDA and CDR2 SQIVND (reference sequence). The CDR3 has 13 residues. V was trimmed by 6 bases and J by 5 bases, leaving 13 bases between them.

The chain recombines TRBV5-6 with TRBJ1-1; TRBD1 matches at 8 bases. The CDR3 sequence is 15 residues long. The trim removed 8 bases at V and 0 bases at J, leaving 9 bases unmatched. From germline, CDR1 is SGHDT and CDR2 YYEEEE. The CDR3: CARSIGDRLNTEAFF. The CDR3 coding sequence is TGTGCCAGGAGCATCGGGGACAGGCTGAACACTGAAGCTTTCTTT.

On this clone itself: At one boundary the junction diverges from the germline segment, which might be a read error. The CDR3 loop reads CSSSARDYEQYF. CDR3 DNA sequence: TGTTCCAGCAGCGCCCGGGACTACGAGCAGTACTTC. The chain couples TRBV7-9 to TRBJ2-7; D is possibly TRBD2 (5 bases). The CDR3 has 12 residues. Germline V gene data show CDR1 as SEHNR and CDR2 as FQNEAQ (reference sequence).

V and J are TRBV5-1 and TRBJ2-2; TRBD2 matches at 9 bases. With 0 bases clipped from V and 1 base from J, the junction kept 1 base outside the gene matches. The CDR3 runs 16 residues. The germline gives CDR1 SGHRS, CDR2 YFSETQ. The CDR3 DNA is TGCGCCAGCAGCTTGGCGACTAGCGGGAACACCGGGGAGCTGTTTTTT. It specifies CASSLATSGNTGELFF.

The table lists this clone with a few counts. The chain links TRBV20-1 to TRBJ2-4, with a possible D match to TRBD1 (5 bases). V lost 8 bases to trimming and J lost 8 bases, with 10 bases between them. The CDR3 covers 10 residues. CDR1 is DFQATT and CDR2 is SNEGSKA in the germline V gene (reference sequence). The CDR3 bases are TGCAGTATTCCCAGGGACATTCAGTACTTC. It encodes CSIPRDIQYF.

The chain combines TRBV5-6 with TRBJ2-3; a weak D match, TRBD2 (6 bases). Trimming shortened V by 2 bases and J by 0 bases, and 7 bases separated the two germline ends. Germline CDR1 reads SGHDT; CDR2 reads YYEEEE. The CDR3 consists of 14 residues. The chain's CDR3 is CASSFGTSTDTQYF. CDR3 in DNA: TGTGCCAGCAGCTTCGGGACTAGCACAGATACGCAGTATTTT.

The rearrangement joins TRBV9 to TRBJ1-1, with a tentative D call TRBD1 (5 bases). Germline CDR1 is SGDLS and CDR2 is YYNGEE. Between the trimmed V and J ends, which lost 1 base and 3 bases, there was a span of 10 bases. The CDR3 loop spans 14 amino acids. This CDR3 is CASSVKGIHTEAFF. The CDR3 DNA is TGTGCCAGCAGCGTAAAGGGGATCCACACTGAAGCTTTCTTT.

The gene calls are TRBV6-6 and TRBJ1-1; a weak D match, TRBD1 (6 bases). Germline assignment: CDR1 MNHNY and CDR2 SVGAGI (reference sequence). The germline V and J ends were trimmed by 2 bases and 8 bases, with 18 bases remaining between them. CDR3 length equals 15 residues. The CDR3, as DNA: TGTGCCAGCAGTTACGATCGGATGGGGGACAAGGAAGCTTTCTTT. This translates into CASSYDRMGDKEAFF.

The rearrangement uses TRBV5-1 and TRBJ2-1; 10 nucleotides align to TRBD2. Germline CDR1 reads SGHRS; CDR2 reads YFSETQ. The CDR3 totals 17 residues. V trimming: 0 bases; J trimming: 4 bases; junction bases outside the gene matches: 7. The CDR3 sequence: CASSLAVRTSGYNEQFF. DNA for the CDR3: TGCGCCAGCAGCTTGGCCGTACGGACTAGCGGTTACAATGAGCAGTTCTTC. Together with reference TRBV5-1 and TRBJ2-1, the CDR3 gives the full variable domain: KAGVTQTPRYLIKTRGQQVTLSCSPISGHRSVSWYQQTPGQGLQFLFEYFSETQRNKGNFPGRFSGRQFSNSRSEMNVSTLELGDSALYLCASSLAVRTSGYNEQFFGPGTRLTVL.

The gene calls are TRBV2 and TRBJ1-6; D is perhaps TRBD1 (5 bases). The germline CDR1 and CDR2 sequences are SNHLY and FYNNEI. Trimming removed 11 bases from V and 2 bases from J, with 10 bases in between. This CDR3 contains 13 residues. CDR3 sequence reads: CAGQVTYNSPLHF. The CDR3 DNA sequence: TGTGCCGGACAAGTTACCTATAATTCACCCCTCCACTTT.

This clone was observed once. The V call is TRBV27, the J call TRBJ2-1; the match to TRBD2 covers 7 bases. CDR1 MNHEY and CDR2 SMNVEV come from the germline V gene (reference sequence). J lost 3 bases, V lost 5 bases, and 13 bases had no gene match. The CDR3 has 17 residues. The CDR3, as DNA: TGTGCCAGCAGTCCTCCTTTAAGAGCGGGGATCTACAATGAGCAGTTCTTC. Residues: CASSPPLRAGIYNEQFF.

V and J are TRBV6-5 and TRBJ1-5, with unresolved D. The germline gives CDR1 MNHEY, CDR2 SVGAGI. V was cut by 2 bases and J by 5 bases, with 10 bases left in between. This CDR3 is built from 14 residues. CDR3 sequence (DNA): TGTGCCAGCAGTTACCCCGAGGGTTATCAGCCCCAGCATTTT. It codes for CASSYPEGYQPQHF.

The gene calls are TRBV9 and TRBJ2-4; 11 bases align to TRBD1. Germline trimming cut 4 bases from V and 8 bases from J; bases unmatched to any gene: 11. This CDR3 comprises 16 residues. Germline V CDR1 and CDR2: SGDLS, YYNGEE. The chain's CDR3 is CASSLQGGTGGYIQYF. CDR3 DNA sequence: TGTGCCAGCAGCCTCCAGGGGGGGACAGGGGGTTACATTCAGTACTTC.

The chain has TRBV6-6 and TRBJ1-6; maybe TRBD1 (5 bases). Trimming stripped 2 bases from V and 9 bases from J, with 17 bases between. Germline loops: CDR1 MNHNY, CDR2 SVGAGI (reference sequence). This CDR3 is built from 16 residues. This CDR3 is CASSYAKAGLTSPLHF. The CDR3 DNA reads TGTGCCAGCAGTTACGCGAAAGCGGGACTAACTTCACCCCTCCACTTT.

This chain links TRBV6-1 with TRBJ2-7; possibly TRBD1 for D (6 bases). The CDR3 has 14 amino acids. V lost 6 bases, J lost 2 bases, and 14 bases lay in between. Per the germline V gene, CDR1 is MNHNS and CDR2 is SASEGT. DNA for the CDR3: TGTGCCAGCAGCATAAGCTGGGGGCCCTACGAGCAGTACTTC. Its protein is CASSISWGPYEQYF.

The chain couples TRBV2 to TRBJ2-6; D call uncertain. CDR1 SNHLY and CDR2 FYNNEI come from the germline V gene. V was cut by 4 bases and J by 1 base, with 8 bases left in between. This CDR3 is 15 amino acids long. Here the CDR3 reads CASSVSISGANVLTF. DNA for the CDR3: TGTGCCAGCAGTGTTTCCATTTCTGGGGCCAACGTCCTGACTTTC.